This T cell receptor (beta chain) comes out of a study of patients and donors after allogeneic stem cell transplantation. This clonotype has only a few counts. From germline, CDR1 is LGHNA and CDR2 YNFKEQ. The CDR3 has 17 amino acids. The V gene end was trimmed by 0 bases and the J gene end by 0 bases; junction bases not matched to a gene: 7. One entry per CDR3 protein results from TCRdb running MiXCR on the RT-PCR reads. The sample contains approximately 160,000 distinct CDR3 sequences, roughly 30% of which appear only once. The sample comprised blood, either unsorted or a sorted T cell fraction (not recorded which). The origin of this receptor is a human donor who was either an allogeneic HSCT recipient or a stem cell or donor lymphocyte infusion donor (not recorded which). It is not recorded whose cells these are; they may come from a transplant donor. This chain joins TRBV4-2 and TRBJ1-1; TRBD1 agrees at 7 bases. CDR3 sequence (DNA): TGTGCCAGCAGCCAAGAATCGGGGACAGAAATGAACACTGAAGCTTTCTTT. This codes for CASSQESGTEMNTEAFF.